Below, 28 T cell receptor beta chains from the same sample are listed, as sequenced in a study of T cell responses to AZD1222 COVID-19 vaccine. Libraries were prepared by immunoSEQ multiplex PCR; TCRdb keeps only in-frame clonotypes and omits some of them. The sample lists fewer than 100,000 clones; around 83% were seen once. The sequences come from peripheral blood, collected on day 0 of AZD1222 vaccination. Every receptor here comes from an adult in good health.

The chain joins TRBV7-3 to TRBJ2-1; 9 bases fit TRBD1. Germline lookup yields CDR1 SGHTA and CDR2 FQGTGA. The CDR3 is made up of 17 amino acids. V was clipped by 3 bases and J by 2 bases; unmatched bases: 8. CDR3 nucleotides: TGTGCCAGCAGCTTGTTACCCGGGACAGGGCCCTACAATGAGCAGTTCTTC. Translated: CASSLLPGTGPYNEQFF.

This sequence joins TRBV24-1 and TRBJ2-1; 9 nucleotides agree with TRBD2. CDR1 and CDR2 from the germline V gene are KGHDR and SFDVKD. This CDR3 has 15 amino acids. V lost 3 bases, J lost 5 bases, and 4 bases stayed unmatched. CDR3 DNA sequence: TGTGCCACCAGTGATCCCGCTAGCGGGGACAATGAGCAGTTCTTC. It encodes CATSDPASGDNEQFF.

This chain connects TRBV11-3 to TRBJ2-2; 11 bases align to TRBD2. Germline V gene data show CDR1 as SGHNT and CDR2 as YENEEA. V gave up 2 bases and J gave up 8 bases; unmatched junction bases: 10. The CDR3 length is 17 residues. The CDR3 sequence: CASSLLSGLAGLGELFF. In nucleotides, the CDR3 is TGTGCCAGCAGCTTACTATCTGGACTAGCGGGTTTGGGGGAGCTGTTTTTT.

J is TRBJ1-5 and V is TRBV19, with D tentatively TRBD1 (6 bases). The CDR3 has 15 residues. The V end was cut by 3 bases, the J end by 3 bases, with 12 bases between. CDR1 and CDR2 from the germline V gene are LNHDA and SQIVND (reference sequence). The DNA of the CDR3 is TGTGCCAGTAGTATGACAGGCTTAAACAATCAGCCCCAGCATTTT. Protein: CASSMTGLNNQPQHF.

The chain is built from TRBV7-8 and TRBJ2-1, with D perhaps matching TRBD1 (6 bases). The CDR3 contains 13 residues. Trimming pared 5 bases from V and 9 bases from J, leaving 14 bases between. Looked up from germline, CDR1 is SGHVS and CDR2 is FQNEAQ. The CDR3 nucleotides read TGTGCCAGCAGCCTTACAGGGTTGACTGAGCAGTTCTTC. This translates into CASSLTGLTEQFF.

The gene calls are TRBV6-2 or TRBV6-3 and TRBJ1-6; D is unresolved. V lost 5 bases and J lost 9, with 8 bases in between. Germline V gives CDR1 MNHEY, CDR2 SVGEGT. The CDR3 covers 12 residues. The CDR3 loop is CASSEGGSPLHF. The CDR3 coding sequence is TGTGCCAGCAGTGAGGGTGGTTCACCCCTCCACTTT.

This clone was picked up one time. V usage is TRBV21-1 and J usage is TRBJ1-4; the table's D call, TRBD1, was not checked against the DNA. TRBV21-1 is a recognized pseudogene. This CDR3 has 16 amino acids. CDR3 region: CASSRIKGQGGEKLFF. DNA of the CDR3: TGTGCCAGCAGCCGAATAAAGGGACAGGGTGGCGAAAAACTGTTTTTT.

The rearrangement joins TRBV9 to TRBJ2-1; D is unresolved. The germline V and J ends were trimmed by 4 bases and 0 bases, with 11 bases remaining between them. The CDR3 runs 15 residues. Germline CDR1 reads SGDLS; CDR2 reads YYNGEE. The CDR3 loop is CASSPRHSSYNEQFF. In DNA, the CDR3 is TGTGCCAGCAGCCCCAGGCATAGCTCCTACAATGAGCAGTTCTTC.

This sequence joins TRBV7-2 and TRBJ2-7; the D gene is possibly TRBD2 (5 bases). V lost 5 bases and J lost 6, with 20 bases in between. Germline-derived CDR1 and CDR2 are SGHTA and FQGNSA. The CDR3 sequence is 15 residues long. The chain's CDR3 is CASSPGVAKVFEQYF. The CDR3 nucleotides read TGTGCCAGCAGCCCCGGGGTAGCGAAGGTCTTCGAGCAGTACTTC.

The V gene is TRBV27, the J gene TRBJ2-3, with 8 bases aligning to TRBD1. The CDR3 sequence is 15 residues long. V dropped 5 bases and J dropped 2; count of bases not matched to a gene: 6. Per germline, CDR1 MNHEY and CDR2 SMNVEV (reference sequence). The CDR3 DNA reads TGTGCCAGCAGTCTAGGACAGGGAATCACAGATACGCAGTATTTT. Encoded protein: CASSLGQGITDTQYF.

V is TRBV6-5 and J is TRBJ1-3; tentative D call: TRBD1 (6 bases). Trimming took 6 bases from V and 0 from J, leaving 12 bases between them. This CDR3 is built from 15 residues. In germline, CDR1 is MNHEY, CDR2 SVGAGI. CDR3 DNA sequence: TGTGCCAGCAGCGCAGGGGTCAACTCTGGAAACACCATATATTTT. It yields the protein CASSAGVNSGNTIYF.

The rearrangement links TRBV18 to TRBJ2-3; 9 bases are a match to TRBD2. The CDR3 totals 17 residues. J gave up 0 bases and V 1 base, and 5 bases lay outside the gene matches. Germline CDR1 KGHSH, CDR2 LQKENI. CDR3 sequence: CASSPRLAAQSTDTQYF. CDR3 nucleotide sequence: TGTGCCAGCTCACCACGACTAGCGGCGCAAAGCACAGATACGCAGTATTTT.

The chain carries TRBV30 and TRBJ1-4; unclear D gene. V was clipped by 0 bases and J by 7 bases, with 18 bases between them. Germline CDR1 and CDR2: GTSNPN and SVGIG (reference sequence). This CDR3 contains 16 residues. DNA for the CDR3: TGTGCCTGGAGTGTCCCCCCCGGTCCTTACTTTGAAAAACTGTTTTTT. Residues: CAWSVPPGPYFEKLFF.

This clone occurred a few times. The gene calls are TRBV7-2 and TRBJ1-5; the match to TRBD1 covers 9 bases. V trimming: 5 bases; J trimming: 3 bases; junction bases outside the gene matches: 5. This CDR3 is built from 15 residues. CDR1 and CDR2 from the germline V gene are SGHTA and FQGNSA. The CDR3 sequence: CASSHTGGLNQPQHF. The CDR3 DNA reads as TGTGCCAGCAGCCATACAGGGGGCCTCAATCAGCCCCAGCATTTT.

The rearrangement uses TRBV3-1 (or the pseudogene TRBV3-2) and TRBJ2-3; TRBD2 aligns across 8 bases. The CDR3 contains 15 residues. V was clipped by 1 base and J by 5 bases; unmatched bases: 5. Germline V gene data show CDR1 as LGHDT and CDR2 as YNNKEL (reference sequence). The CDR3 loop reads CASSQVSGGRDTQYF. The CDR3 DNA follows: TGTGCCAGCAGCCAAGTGAGCGGGGGTAGAGATACGCAGTATTTT.

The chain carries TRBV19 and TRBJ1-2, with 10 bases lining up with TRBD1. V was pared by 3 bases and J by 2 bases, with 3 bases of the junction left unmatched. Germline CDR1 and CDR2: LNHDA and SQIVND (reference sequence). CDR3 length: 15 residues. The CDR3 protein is CASSIGGQGNYGYTF. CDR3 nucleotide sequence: TGTGCCAGTAGTATTGGGGGACAGGGGAACTATGGCTACACCTTC.

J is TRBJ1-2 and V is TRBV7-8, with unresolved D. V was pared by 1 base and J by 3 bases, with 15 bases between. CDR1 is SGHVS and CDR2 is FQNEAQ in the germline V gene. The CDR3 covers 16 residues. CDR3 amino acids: CASSLGGSYADYGYTF. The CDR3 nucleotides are TGTGCCAGCAGCTTAGGAGGTTCCTACGCCGACTATGGCTACACCTTC.

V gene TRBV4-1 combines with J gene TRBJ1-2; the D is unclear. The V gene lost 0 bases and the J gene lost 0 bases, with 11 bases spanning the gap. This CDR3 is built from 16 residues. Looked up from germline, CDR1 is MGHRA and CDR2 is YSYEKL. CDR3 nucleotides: TGCGCCAGCAGCCAAGAGCCGCAGGCGGCTAACTATGGCTACACCTTC. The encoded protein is CASSQEPQAANYGYTF.

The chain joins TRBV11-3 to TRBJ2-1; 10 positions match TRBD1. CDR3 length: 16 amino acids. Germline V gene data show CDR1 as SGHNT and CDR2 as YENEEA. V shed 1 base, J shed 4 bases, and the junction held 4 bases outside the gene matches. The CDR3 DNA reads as TGTGCCAGCAGCTTAGGGACAGGGGGAAGGTACAATGAGCAGTTCTTC. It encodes CASSLGTGGRYNEQFF.

CDR3 DNA: TGCGCCAGCAGCTTCGGACAGGGGGCGGGCGAGCAGTACTTC. Translating it yields CASSFGQGAGEQYF. V gene TRBV5-1 combines with J gene TRBJ2-7; 11 bases map to TRBD1. The CDR3 consists of 14 residues. Germline-derived CDR1 and CDR2 are SGHRS and YFSETQ. V shed 2 bases, J shed 6 bases, and the junction held 4 bases outside the gene matches. Full variable domain (outside the CDR3, taken from reference TRBV5-1 and TRBJ2-7): KAGVTQTPRYLIKTRGQQVTLSCSPISGHRSVSWYQQTPGQGLQFLFEYFSETQRNKGNFPGRFSGRQFSNSRSEMNVSTLELGDSALYLCASSFGQGAGEQYFGPGTRLTVT.

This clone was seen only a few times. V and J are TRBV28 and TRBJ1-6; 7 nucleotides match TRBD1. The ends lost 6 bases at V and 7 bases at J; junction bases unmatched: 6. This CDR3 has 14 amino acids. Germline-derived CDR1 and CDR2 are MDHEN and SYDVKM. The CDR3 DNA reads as TGTGCCAGCAGCAGCGGGACAGAGAATTCACCCCTCCACTTT. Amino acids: CASSSGTENSPLHF. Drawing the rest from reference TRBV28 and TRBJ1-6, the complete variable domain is DVKVTQSSRYLVKRTGEKVFLECVQDMDHENMFWYRQDPGLGLRLIYFSYDVKMKEKGDIPEGYSVSREKKERFSLILESASTNQTSMYLCASSSGTENSPLHFGNGTRLTVT.

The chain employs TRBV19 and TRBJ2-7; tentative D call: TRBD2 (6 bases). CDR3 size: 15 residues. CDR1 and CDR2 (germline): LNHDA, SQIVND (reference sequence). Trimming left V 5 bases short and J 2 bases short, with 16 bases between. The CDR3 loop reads CASSRPGLPPYEQYF. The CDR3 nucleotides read TGTGCCAGTAGTCGACCGGGACTTCCACCCTACGAGCAGTACTTC. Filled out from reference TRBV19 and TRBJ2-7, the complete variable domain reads DGGITQSPKYLFRKEGQNVTLSCEQNLNHDAMYWYRQDPGQGLRLIYYSQIVNDFQKGDIAEGYSVSREKKESFPLTVTSAQKNPTAFYLCASSRPGLPPYEQYFGPGTRLTVT.

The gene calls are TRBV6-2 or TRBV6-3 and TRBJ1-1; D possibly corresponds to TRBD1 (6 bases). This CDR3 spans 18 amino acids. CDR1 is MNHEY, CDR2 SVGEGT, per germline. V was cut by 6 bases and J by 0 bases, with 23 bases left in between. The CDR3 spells CASSRGPGPGYMNTEAFF. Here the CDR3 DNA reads TGTGCCAGCAGCCGGGGGCCGGGGCCCGGCTATATGAACACTGAAGCTTTCTTT.

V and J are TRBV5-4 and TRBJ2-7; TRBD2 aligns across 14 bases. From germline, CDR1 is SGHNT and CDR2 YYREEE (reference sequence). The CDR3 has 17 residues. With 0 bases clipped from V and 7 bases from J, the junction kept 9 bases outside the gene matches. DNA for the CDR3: TGTGCCAGCAGCTTGGCCCCGACTAGCGGGGGGGCAGGGGAGCAGTACTTC. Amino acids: CASSLAPTSGGAGEQYF.

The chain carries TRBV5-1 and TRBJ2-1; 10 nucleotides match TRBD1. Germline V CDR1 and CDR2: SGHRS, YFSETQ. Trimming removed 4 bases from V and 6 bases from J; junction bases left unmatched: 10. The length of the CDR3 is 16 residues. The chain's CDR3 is CASSPPTGGVRNEQFF. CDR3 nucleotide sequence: TGCGCCAGCAGCCCCCCGACAGGGGGCGTTCGCAATGAGCAGTTCTTC. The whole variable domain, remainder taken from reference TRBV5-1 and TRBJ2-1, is KAGVTQTPRYLIKTRGQQVTLSCSPISGHRSVSWYQQTPGQGLQFLFEYFSETQRNKGNFPGRFSGRQFSNSRSEMNVSTLELGDSALYLCASSPPTGGVRNEQFFGPGTRLTVL.

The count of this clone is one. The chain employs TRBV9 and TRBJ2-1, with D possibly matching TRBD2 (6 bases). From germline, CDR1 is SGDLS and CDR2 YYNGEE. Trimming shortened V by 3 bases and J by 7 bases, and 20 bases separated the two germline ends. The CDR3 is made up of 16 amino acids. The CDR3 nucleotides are TGTGCCAGCAGCGCTCACAAAGGGGTAGCGGTGAATGAGCAGTTCTTC. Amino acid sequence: CASSAHKGVAVNEQFF. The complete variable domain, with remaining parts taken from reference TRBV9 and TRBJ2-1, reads DSGVTQTPKHLITATGQRVTLRCSPRSGDLSVYWYQQSLDQGLQFLIQYYNGEERAKGNILERFSAQQFPDLHSELNLSSLELGDSALYFCASSAHKGVAVNEQFFGPGTRLTVL.

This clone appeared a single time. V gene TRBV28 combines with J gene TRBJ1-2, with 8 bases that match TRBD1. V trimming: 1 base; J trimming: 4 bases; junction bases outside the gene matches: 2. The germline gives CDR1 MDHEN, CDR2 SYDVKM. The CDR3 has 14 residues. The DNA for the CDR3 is TGTGCCAGCAGTTTATCAACAGGGGGCTATGGCTACACCTTC. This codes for CASSLSTGGYGYTF.

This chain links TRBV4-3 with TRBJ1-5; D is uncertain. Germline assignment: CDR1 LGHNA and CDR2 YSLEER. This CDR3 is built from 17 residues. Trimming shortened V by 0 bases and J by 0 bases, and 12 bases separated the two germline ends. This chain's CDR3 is CASSQDPGRNSNQPQHF. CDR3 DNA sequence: TGCGCCAGCAGCCAAGATCCCGGCAGGAATAGCAATCAGCCCCAGCATTTT.